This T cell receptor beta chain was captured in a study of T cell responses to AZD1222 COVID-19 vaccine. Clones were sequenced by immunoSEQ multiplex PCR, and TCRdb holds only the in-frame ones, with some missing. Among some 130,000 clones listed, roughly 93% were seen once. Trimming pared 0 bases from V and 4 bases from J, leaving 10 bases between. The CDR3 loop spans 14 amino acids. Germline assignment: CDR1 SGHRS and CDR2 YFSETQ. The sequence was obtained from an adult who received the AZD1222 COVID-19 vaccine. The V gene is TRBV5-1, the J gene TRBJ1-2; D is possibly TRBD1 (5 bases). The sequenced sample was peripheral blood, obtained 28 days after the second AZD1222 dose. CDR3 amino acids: CASSLVVGTYGYTF. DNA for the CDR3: TGCGCCAGCAGCTTGGTGGTAGGGACCTATGGCTACACCTTC.